This T cell receptor (beta chain) emerged from a study of identical twins. Comments on this clonotype: Its specificity is not known.

TCRdb reprocessed the 5' RACE reads with MiXCR, giving one entry per CDR3 protein. The data contain around 450,000 distinct CDR3 sequences, around 14% of them singletons. Study-level findings and limits: Modeled out-of-frame TCR alpha sharing in monozygotic twins fell below observed levels.

The J segment lost 0 bases and the V segment lost 5 bases, leaving 13 bases of the junction unmatched. CDR1 is SGHAT and CDR2 is FQNNGV in the germline V gene. The CDR3 covers 19 residues. These sequences were also reported in another study, on yellow fever vaccine responses in identical twins.

The V gene is TRBV11-2, the J gene TRBJ2-4, with 10 bases fitting TRBD2. The sequenced sample was CD4+ T cells sorted from blood. The clonotype was recovered from a woman aged 18-30 years in good health. CDR3 coding DNA: TGTGCCAGCAGCGACGGTTTCGGGACTAGCGCACTAGCCAAAAACATTCAGTACTTC. It yields the protein CASSDGFGTSALAKNIQYF.